A single sample gave rise to the 12 T cell receptor beta chains below, sequenced in a study of OX40 agonist ivuxolimab in advanced cancers. Libraries were prepared by immunoSEQ multiplex PCR; TCRdb keeps only in-frame clonotypes and omits some of them. The sample shows around 26,000 clones, 75% to 90% of them seen only once. The source was CD4+ or CD8+ T cells sorted from blood, collected in a trial of the OX40 agonist ivuxolimab. Receptors were obtained from an adult with an advanced solid tumor such as melanoma, head and neck, liver or kidney cancer.

Only one count was recorded for this clone. This chain connects TRBV19 to TRBJ2-2; no firm D call. This CDR3 region has 14 residues. Germline CDR1 is LNHDA and CDR2 is SQIVND (reference sequence). Trimming took off 5 bases at V and 0 bases at J, with 7 bases between the two ends. The CDR3, as DNA: TGTGCCAGTAGTGTATTATCGAACACCGGGGAGCTGTTTTTT. It is translated as CASSVLSNTGELFF.

The CDR3: CASSGDIWNTEAFF. The CDR3 DNA follows: TGTGCCAGCAGTGGCGACATATGGAACACTGAAGCTTTCTTT. The rearrangement uses TRBV6-6 and TRBJ1-1; no clear D. The CDR3 has 14 amino acids. Trimming removed 5 bases from V and 1 base from J, with 11 bases in between. Germline-derived CDR1 and CDR2 are MNHNY and SVGAGI (reference sequence).

This clone was found once. J is TRBJ1-2 and V is TRBV2; TRBD1 might be the D (5 bases). Trimming shortened V by 6 bases and J by 6 bases, and 14 bases separated the two germline ends. Germline CDR1 and CDR2: SNHLY and FYNNEI. This CDR3 is built from 13 residues. The CDR3 loop is CASSVGQGDGYTF. The CDR3 region has the DNA TGTGCCAGCAGCGTCGGTCAGGGTGATGGCTACACCTTC.

V gene TRBV25-1 combines with J gene TRBJ2-3; D is undetermined. CDR1 is MGHDK, CDR2 SYGVNS, per germline. The length of the CDR3 is 16 residues. The germline V and J ends were trimmed by 1 base and 4 bases, with 15 bases remaining between them. The CDR3 protein is CASSELARWVPDTQYF. CDR3 DNA: TGTGCCAGCAGTGAATTGGCACGGTGGGTCCCAGATACGCAGTATTTT. Full variable domain (remainder filled in from reference TRBV25-1 and TRBJ2-3): EADIYQTPRYLVIGTGKKITLECSQTMGHDKMYWYQQDPGMELHLIHYSYGVNSTEKGDLSSESTVSRIRTEHFPLTLESARPSHTSQYLCASSELARWVPDTQYFGPGTRLTVL.

The V and J genes are TRBV7-6 and TRBJ2-3, with D uncertain. The CDR3 extends over 12 amino acids. Trimming left V 3 bases short and J 1 base short, with 2 bases between. Germline CDR1 is SGHVS and CDR2 is FNYEAQ. The CDR3 DNA sequence: TGTGCCAGCAGCTTGGGCACAGATACGCAGTATTTT. It codes for CASSLGTDTQYF.

The chain combines TRBV9 with TRBJ2-7, with 7 positions matching TRBD1. Germline V gene sequence: CDR1 SGDLS, CDR2 YYNGEE. The length of the CDR3 is 14 residues. Trimming removed 0 bases from V and 3 bases from J; junction bases left unmatched: 3. The CDR3 nucleotides read TGTGCCAGCAGCGTAGGGACAGGACACTACGAGCAGTACTTC. Protein sequence: CASSVGTGHYEQYF. The complete variable domain, with remaining parts taken from reference TRBV9 and TRBJ2-7, reads DSGVTQTPKHLITATGQRVTLRCSPRSGDLSVYWYQQSLDQGLQFLIQYYNGEERAKGNILERFSAQQFPDLHSELNLSSLELGDSALYFCASSVGTGHYEQYFGPGTRLTVT.

DNA of the CDR3: TGTGCCAGCAGTCCCTTAGCGGAGGTCTACAATGAGCAGTTCTTC. Its translation is CASSPLAEVYNEQFF. The chain has TRBV6-5 and TRBJ2-1, with a possible D match to TRBD2 (6 bases). The germline V and J ends were trimmed by 5 bases and 3 bases, with 14 bases remaining between them. The length of the CDR3 is 15 residues. Looked up from germline, CDR1 is MNHEY and CDR2 is SVGAGI.

The V and J genes are TRBV4-2 and TRBJ1-4, with a possible D match to TRBD1 (6 bases). Looked up from germline, CDR1 is LGHNA and CDR2 is YNFKEQ. V was cut by 6 bases and J by 8 bases, with 25 bases left in between. The length of the CDR3 is 17 residues. DNA for the CDR3: TGTGCCAGCAGTCCCGCGGTGATTTTGGGGGCGGAAGAAAAACTGTTTTTT. The encoded protein is CASSPAVILGAEEKLFF.

This clone was observed a single time. The chain couples TRBV2 to TRBJ2-5; 9 nucleotides match TRBD1. The CDR3 covers 16 residues. The V and J ends lost 5 bases and 5 bases, in that order; junction bases with no gene match: 12. Germline V lookup: CDR1 SNHLY, CDR2 FYNNEI. CDR3 in DNA: TGTGCCAGCAGTCGGTGGGACAGGGACCGTCCGGAGACCCAGTACTTC. Its translation: CASSRWDRDRPETQYF.

The V gene is TRBV27, the J gene TRBJ2-7; D may be TRBD1 (5 bases). The CDR3 covers 13 residues. Germline V gives CDR1 MNHEY, CDR2 SMNVEV (reference sequence). Trimming stripped 3 bases from V and 3 bases from J, with 9 bases between. CDR3 DNA sequence: TGTGCCAGCAGTTTGGACATGGGCTACGAGCAGTACTTC. Its translation: CASSLDMGYEQYF.

The rearrangement uses TRBV5-3 and TRBJ2-7; D gene uncertain. TRBV5-3 is annotated as an ORF whose role is uncertain. This CDR3 is built from 15 residues. V lost 4 bases and J 3 bases, leaving 17 bases between the germline ends. CDR3 coding DNA: TGTGCCAGAAGCCATTGGACGCCTTATAGCTACGAGCAGTACTTC. Residues: CARSHWTPYSYEQYF.

The V call is TRBV7-2, the J call TRBJ1-1; D is unresolved. Germline assignment: CDR1 SGHTA and CDR2 FQGNSA. The V end was cut by 5 bases, the J end by 5 bases, with 12 bases between. The CDR3 is 13 residues long. The DNA of the CDR3 is TGTGCCAGCAGCCCTAAAGTCCCAACTGAAGCTTTCTTT. Its translation is CASSPKVPTEAFF.